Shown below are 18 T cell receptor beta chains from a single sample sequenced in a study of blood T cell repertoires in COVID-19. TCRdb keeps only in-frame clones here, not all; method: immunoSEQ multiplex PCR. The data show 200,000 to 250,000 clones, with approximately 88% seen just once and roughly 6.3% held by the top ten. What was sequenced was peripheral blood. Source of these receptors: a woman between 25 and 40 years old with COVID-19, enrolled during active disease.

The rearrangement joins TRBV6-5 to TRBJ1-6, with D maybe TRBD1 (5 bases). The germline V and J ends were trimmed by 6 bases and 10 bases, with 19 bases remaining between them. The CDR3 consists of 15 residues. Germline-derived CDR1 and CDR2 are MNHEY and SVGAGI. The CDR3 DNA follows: TGTGCCAGCAGCCAAAGGATGTTGGGGGGATCACCCCTCCACTTT. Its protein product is CASSQRMLGGSPLHF.

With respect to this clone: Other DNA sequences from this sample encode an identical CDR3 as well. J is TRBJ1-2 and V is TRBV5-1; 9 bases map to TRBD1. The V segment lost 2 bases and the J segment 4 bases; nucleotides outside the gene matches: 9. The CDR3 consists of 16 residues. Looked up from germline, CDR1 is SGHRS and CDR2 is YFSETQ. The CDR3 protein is CASSLGDRDITYGYTF. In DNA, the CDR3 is TGCGCCAGCAGCTTAGGGGACAGGGACATTACCTATGGCTACACCTTC.

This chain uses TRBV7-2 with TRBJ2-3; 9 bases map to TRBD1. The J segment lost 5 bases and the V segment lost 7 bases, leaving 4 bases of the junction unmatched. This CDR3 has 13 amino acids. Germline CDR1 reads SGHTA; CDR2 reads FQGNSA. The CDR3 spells CASTQGAEDTQYF. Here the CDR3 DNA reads TGTGCCAGCACACAGGGGGCCGAAGATACGCAGTATTTT.

The CDR3 coding sequence is TGTGCCAGCAGTGTCGTCCCGGGAGATGAGCAGTTCTTC. Protein product: CASSVVPGDEQFF. The J gene is TRBJ2-1, the V gene TRBV6-4, with D possibly being TRBD2 (6 bases). CDR1 is MRHNA, CDR2 SNTAGT, per germline. The CDR3 runs 13 residues. The V end lost 4 bases, the J end lost 8 bases, and 12 bases lay between the germline ends.

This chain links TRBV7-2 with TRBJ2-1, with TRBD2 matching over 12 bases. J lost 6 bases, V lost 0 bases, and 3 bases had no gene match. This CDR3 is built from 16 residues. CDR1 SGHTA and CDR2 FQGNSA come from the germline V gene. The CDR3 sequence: CASSLAWTSGANEQFF. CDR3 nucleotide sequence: TGTGCCAGCAGCTTAGCCTGGACTAGCGGGGCCAATGAGCAGTTCTTC.

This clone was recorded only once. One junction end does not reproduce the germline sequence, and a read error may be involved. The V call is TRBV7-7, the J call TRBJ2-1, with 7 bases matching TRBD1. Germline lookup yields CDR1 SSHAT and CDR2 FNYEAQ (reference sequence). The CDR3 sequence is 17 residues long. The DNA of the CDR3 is TGTGCTAGCAGCTTAGCTCACGGTCAGGGGGTTCTCAATGAGCAGTTCTTC. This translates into CASSLAHGQGVLNEQFF.

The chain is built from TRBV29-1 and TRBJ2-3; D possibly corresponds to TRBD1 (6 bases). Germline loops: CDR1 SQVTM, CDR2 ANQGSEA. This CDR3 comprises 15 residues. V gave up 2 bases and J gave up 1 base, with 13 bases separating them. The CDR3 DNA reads TGCAGCGTTGAAACCTCAGGGGATGGCACAGATACGCAGTATTTT. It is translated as CSVETSGDGTDTQYF.

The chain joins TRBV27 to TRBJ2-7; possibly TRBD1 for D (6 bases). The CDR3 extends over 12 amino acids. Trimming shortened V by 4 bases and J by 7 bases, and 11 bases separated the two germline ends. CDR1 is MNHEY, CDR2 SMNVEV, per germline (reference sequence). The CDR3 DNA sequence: TGTGCCAGCAGTTATACAGGGCGTGAGCAGTACTTC. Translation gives CASSYTGREQYF.

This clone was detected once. As DNA, the CDR3 is TGTGCCAGCTCACCCAAACAGGTGGGAAACACTGAAGCTTTCTTT. Its translation: CASSPKQVGNTEAFF. V usage is TRBV18 and J usage is TRBJ1-1, with D possibly TRBD1 on 5 matching bases. The CDR3 has 15 amino acids. Trimming shortened V by 3 bases and J by 2 bases, and 13 bases separated the two germline ends. CDR1 is KGHSH and CDR2 is LQKENI in the germline V gene.

CDR3: CASSPDNWNTEAFF. The CDR3 region has the DNA TGTGCCAGCAGCCCGGACAATTGGAACACTGAAGCTTTCTTT. This chain uses TRBV5-4 with TRBJ1-1, with TRBD1 as a possible D gene (5 bases). This CDR3 contains 14 residues. With 4 bases removed from V and 1 base from J, the gap between germline ends came to 11 bases. Germline CDR1 and CDR2: SGHNT and YYREEE (reference sequence). Based on the CDR3 plus reference TRBV5-4 and TRBJ1-1, the full variable domain is ETGVTQSPTHLIKTRGQQVTLRCSSQSGHNTVSWYQQALGQGPQFIFQYYREEENGRGNFPPRFSGLQFPNYSSELNVNALELDDSALYLCASSPDNWNTEAFFGQGTRLTVV.

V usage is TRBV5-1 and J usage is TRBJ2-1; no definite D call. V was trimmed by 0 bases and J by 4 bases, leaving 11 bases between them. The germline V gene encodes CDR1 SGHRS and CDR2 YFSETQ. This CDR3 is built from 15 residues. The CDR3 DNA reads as TGCGCCAGCAGCTTGGTTGCCGCGGAGTACAATGAGCAGTTCTTC. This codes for CASSLVAAEYNEQFF.

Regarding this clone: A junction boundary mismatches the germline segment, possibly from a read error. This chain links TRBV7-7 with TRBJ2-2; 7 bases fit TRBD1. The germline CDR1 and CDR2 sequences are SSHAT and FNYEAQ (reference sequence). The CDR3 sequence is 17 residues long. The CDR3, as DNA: TGTGCTAGCAGCTTAGGGCCTTACCAGGGGGAGAACGGGGAGCTGTTTTTT. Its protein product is CASSLGPYQGENGELFF. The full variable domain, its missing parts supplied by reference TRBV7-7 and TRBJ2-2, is GAGVSQSPRYKVTKRGQDVTLRCDPISSHATLYWYQQALGQGPEFLTYFNYEAQPDKSGLPSDRFSAERPEGSISTLTIQRTEQRDSAMYRCASSLGPYQGENGELFFGEGSRLTVL.

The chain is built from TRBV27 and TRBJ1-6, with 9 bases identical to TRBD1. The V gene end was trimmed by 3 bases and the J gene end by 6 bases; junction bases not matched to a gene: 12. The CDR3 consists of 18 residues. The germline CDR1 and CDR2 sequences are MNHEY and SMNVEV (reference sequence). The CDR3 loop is CASSLASPRDRVNSPLHF. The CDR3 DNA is TGTGCCAGCAGTTTGGCCAGCCCCCGGGACAGGGTTAATTCACCCCTCCACTTT.

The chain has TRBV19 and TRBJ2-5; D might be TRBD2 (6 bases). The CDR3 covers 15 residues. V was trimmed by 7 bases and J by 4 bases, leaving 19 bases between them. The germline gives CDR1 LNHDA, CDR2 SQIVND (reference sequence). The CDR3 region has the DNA TGTGCCAGTAAACCCGGGCGGGGACCGGTAGAGACCCAGTACTTC. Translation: CASKPGRGPVETQYF.

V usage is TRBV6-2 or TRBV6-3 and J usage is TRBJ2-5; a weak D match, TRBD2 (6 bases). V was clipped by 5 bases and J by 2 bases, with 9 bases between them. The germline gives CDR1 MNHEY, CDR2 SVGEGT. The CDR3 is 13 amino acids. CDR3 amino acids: CASSRRVQETQYF. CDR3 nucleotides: TGTGCCAGCAGTAGGAGGGTACAAGAGACCCAGTACTTC.

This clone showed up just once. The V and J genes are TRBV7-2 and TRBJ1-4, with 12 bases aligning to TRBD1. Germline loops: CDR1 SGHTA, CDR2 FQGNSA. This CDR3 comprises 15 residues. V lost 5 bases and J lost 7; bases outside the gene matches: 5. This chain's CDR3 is CASSVGTGGGEKLFF. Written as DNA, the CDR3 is TGTGCCAGCAGCGTCGGGACAGGGGGCGGTGAAAAACTGTTTTTT.

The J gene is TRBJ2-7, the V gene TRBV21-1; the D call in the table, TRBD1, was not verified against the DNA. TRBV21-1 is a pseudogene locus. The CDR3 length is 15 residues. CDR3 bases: TGTGCCAGCAGCAAAGACCCTACAGGGGTTTACGAGCAGTACGTC. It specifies CASSKDPTGVYEQYV.

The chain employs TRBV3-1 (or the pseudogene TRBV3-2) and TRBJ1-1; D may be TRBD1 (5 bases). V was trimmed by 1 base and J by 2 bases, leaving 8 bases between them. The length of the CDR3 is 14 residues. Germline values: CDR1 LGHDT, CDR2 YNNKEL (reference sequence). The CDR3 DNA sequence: TGTGCCAGCAGCCAAGGGGGGGGAAACACTGAAGCTTTCTTT. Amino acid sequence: CASSQGGGNTEAFF.